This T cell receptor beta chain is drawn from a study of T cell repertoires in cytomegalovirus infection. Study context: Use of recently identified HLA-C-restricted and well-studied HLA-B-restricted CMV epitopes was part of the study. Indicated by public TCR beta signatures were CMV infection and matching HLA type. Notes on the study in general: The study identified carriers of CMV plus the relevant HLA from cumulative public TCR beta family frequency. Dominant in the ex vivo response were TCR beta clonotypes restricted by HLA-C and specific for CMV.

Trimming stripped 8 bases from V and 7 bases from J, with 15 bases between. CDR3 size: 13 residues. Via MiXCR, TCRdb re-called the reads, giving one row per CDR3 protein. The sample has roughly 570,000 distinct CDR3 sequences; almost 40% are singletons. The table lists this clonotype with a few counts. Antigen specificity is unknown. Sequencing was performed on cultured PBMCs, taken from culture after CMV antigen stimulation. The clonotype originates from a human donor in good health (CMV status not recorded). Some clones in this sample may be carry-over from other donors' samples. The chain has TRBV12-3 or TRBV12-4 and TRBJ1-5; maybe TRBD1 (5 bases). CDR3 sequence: CASAGGVRQPQHF. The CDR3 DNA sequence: TGTGCCAGCGCTGGGGGGGTTCGACAGCCCCAGCATTTT.